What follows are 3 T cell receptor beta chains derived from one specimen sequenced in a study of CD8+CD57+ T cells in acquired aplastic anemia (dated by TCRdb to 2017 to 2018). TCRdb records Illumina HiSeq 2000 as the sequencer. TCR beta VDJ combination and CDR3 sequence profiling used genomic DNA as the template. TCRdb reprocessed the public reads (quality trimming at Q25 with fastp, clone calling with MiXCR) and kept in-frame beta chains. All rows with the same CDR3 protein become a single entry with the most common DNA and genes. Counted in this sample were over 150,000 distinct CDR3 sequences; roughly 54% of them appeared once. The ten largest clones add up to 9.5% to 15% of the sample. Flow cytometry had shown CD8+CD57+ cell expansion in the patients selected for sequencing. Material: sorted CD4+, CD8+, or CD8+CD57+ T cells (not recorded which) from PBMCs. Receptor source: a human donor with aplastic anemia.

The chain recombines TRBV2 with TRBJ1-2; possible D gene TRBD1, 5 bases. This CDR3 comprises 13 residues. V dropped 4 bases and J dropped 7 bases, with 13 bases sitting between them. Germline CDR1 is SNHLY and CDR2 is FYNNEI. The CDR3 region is CASSVLQGGGYTF. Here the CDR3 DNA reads TGTGCCAGCAGTGTTCTGCAGGGAGGTGGCTACACCTTC. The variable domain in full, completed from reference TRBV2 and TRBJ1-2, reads EPEVTQTPSHQVTQMGQEVILRCVPISNHLYFYWYRQILGQKVEFLVSFYNNEISEKSEIFDDQFSVERPDGSNFTLKIRSTKLEDSAMYFCASSVLQGGGYTFGSGTRLTVV.

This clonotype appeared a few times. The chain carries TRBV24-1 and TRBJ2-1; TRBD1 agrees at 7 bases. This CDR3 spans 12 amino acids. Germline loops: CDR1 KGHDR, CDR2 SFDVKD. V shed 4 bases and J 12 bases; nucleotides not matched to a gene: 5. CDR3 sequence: CATSEQGQTQFF. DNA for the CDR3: TGTGCCACCAGTGAGCAGGGACAGACGCAGTTCTTC.

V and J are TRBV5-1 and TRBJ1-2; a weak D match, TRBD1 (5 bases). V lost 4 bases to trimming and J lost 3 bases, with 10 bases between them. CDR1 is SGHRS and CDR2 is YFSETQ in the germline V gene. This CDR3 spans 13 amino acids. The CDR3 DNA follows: TGCGCCAGCAGCGTGACAGTTGACTATGGCTACACCTTC. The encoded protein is CASSVTVDYGYTF.